A selection of T cell receptor beta chains follows, all from one sample in a study of cytomegalovirus exposure and HLA in healthy donors. Profiling relied on immunoSEQ multiplex PCR, and the TCRdb table lists in-frame clones only, not all of them. Here the sample spans approximately 130,000 clones, around 86% being singletons. Sequencing was performed on PBMCs. The origin of the receptors is a woman in her thirties or forties in good health and CMV-seronegative. Each CDR3 is given with its conserved first and last residue. D genes are given only for firm matches. Some rows have no size entry. The others give once, few or many, or a class for an expanded clone.

j_gene,abundance,d_gene,v_gene,CDR3aa,CDR3nt
TRBJ1-6,.,TRBD1,TRBV7-2,CASSSNGQGVFNSPLHF,TGTGCCAGCAGCTCAAACGGACAGGGAGTCTTTAATTCACCCCTCCACTTT
TRBJ1-3,.,TRBD1,TRBV11-2,CASSSTGGSSGNTIYF,TGTGCCAGCAGCTCTACAGGGGGTTCCTCTGGAAACACCATATATTTT
TRBJ2-1,.,TRBD2,TRBV4-3,CASSPVPGLAGVCNEQFF,TGCGCCAGCAGCCCGGTCCCGGGACTAGCGGGAGTTTGCAATGAGCAGTTCTTC
TRBJ2-5,.,.,TRBV5-4,CASSSSEGATQETQYF,TGTGCCAGCAGCTCGTCGGAGGGGGCGACACAAGAGACCCAGTACTTC
TRBJ2-1,.,TRBD2,TRBV13,CASSLGTSGYSYNEQFF,TGTGCCAGCAGCTTAGGGACTAGCGGGTACTCCTACAATGAGCAGTTCTTC
TRBJ2-5,.,TRBD2,TRBV6-1,CASSELAGGPETQYF,TGTGCCAGCAGTGAACTAGCGGGGGGCCCAGAGACCCAGTACTTC
TRBJ2-1,.,.,TRBV9,CASSPDMSSYNEQFF,TGTGCCAGCAGCCCCGACATGAGCTCCTACAATGAGCAGTTCTTC
TRBJ1-2,.,TRBD1,TRBV7-9,CASSLEDRGGGYTF,TGTGCCAGCAGCTTAGAAGACAGGGGCGGAGGCTACACCTTC
TRBJ1-2,.,.,TRBV2,CASPSIAAGRNKKGYGYTF,TGTGCCAGCCCTTCTATCGCGGCAGGGAGGAACAAGAAAGGCTATGGCTACACCTTC
TRBJ2-7,.,TRBD1,TRBV5-6,CASSSGTGGIEQYF,TGTGCCAGCAGCTCCGGGACAGGGGGCATCGAGCAGTACTTC
TRBJ1-1,few,TRBD1,TRBV7-9,CASSPDRRGEAFF,TGTGCCAGCAGCCCGGACAGGCGGGGTGAAGCTTTCTTT
TRBJ1-1,once,.,TRBV27,CASSLWGRANTEAFF,TGTGCCAGCAGTTTATGGGGCAGGGCGAACACTGAAGCTTTCTTT
TRBJ2-1,.,TRBD2,TRBV4-1,CASSQGTSGDQFF,TGCGCCAGCAGCCAAGGGACTAGCGGGGATCAGTTCTTC
TRBJ1-5,.,.,TRBV19,CASGGGYGNQPQHF,TGTGCCAGCGGCGGGGGATACGGCAATCAGCCCCAGCATTTT
TRBJ2-7,.,.,TRBV5-1,CASSQSGGNYEQYF,TGCGCCAGCAGCCAGTCTGGCGGAAATTACGAGCAGTACTTC
TRBJ1-5,once,TRBD1,TRBV19,CASRDRGHQPQHF,TGTGCCAGTAGGGACAGGGGGCACCAGCCCCAGCATTTT
TRBJ2-7,once,TRBD1,TRBV7-8,CASSFDRGNFYEQYF,TGTGCCAGCAGCTTCGACAGGGGGAACTTCTACGAGCAGTACTTC
TRBJ1-1,.,.,TRBV25-1,CASSESFFAGVNTEAFF,TGTGCCAGCAGTGAATCTTTTTTCGCGGGGGTGAACACTGAAGCTTTCTTT
TRBJ2-1,.,.,TRBV11-2,CASSPRLGSYNEQFF,TGTGCCAGCAGCCCAAGACTCGGCTCCTACAATGAGCAGTTCTTC
TRBJ1-4,few,TRBD1,TRBV6-6,CASSYSTGTGLEKLFF,TGTGCCAGCAGTTACTCCACCGGGACAGGGCTTGAAAAACTGTTTTTT
TRBJ2-7,.,.,TRBV5-1,CASSLAAGRFHEQYF,TGCGCCAGCAGCTTGGCTGCGGGGAGGTTCCACGAGCAGTACTTC
TRBJ2-1,.,TRBD1,TRBV6-1,CASSMRGPEQFF,TGTGCCAGCAGTATGAGGGGGCCAGAGCAGTTCTTC
TRBJ2-7,.,TRBD2,TRBV7-2,CASRQGTSAEQYF,TGTGCCAGCAGACAAGGGACTAGCGCGGAGCAGTACTTC
TRBJ2-2,.,.,TRBV21-1,CASSKEGRRQDTGELFF,TGTGCCAGCAGCAAAGAGGGGCGGCGACAGGACACCGGGGAGCTGTTTTTT
TRBJ1-2,once,TRBD1,TRBV5-1,CANPKTGRNGYTF,TGCGCCAATCCGAAGACAGGGCGCAATGGCTACACCTTC
TRBJ1-1,.,.,TRBV7-7,CASSLGENTEAFF,TGTGCCAGCAGCTTAGGAGAGAACACTGAAGCTTTCTTT
TRBJ1-4,.,.,TRBV7-8,CASSLGRPGLSGRGRNEKLFF,TGTGCCAGCAGCTTAGGAAGACCGGGACTATCGGGTCGCGGGCGAAATGAAAAACTGTTTTTT
TRBJ2-2,.,TRBD2,TRBV5-4,CASGLAGGRTGELFF,TGTGCCAGCGGACTAGCGGGAGGGAGGACCGGGGAGCTGTTTTTT
TRBJ1-1,few,TRBD1,TRBV11-3,CASSSRGTGSSEAFF,TGTGCCAGCAGCTCCAGGGGGACAGGGTCTTCTGAAGCTTTCTTT
TRBJ2-1,.,.,TRBV20-1,CSALIYNEQFF,TGCAGTGCCCTAATTTACAATGAGCAGTTCTTC
TRBJ1-1,.,TRBD1,TRBV27,CASSLMGTGFTRLNTEAFF,TGTGCCAGCAGTTTAATGGGGACAGGGTTCACCCGGTTGAACACTGAAGCTTTCTTT
TRBJ1-2,.,TRBD1,TRBV30,CAWSPGQAGYTF,TGTGCCTGGAGTCCCGGACAGGCTGGCTACACCTTC
TRBJ2-1,.,TRBD2,TRBV7-2,CASSLGGTGGGEQFF,TGTGCCAGCAGCTTAGGTGGGACGGGAGGTGGTGAGCAGTTCTTC
TRBJ2-4,.,TRBD2,TRBV18,CASSPPGLAGPMDIQYF,TGTGCCAGCTCACCACCCGGACTAGCGGGGCCGATGGACATTCAGTACTTC
TRBJ1-2,.,.,TRBV7-2,CASSLERNYGYTF,TGTGCCAGCAGCTTAGAACGGAACTATGGCTACACCTTC
TRBJ1-4,.,.,TRBV14,CASSLLSVTNEKLFF,TGTGCCAGCAGCCTTTTATCGGTGACTAATGAAAAACTGTTTTTT
TRBJ2-5,once,TRBD2,TRBV27,CASRGTLTSGRKTQYF,TGTGCCAGCAGAGGTACTTTGACTAGCGGGAGGAAGACCCAGTACTTC
TRBJ2-7,.,.,TRBV5-4,CASSFGGSIYEQYF,TGTGCCAGCAGCTTTGGTGGGAGTATCTACGAGCAGTACTTC
TRBJ2-1,once,TRBD2,TRBV5-1,CASSGGSSQRNEQFF,TGCGCCAGCAGCGGCGGGAGTAGTCAGCGCAATGAGCAGTTCTTC
TRBJ1-2,once,.,TRBV5-4,CASSSPVLLGGYTF,TGTGCCAGCAGCTCACCCGTTCTTCTAGGAGGCTACACCTTC
TRBJ1-4,few,TRBD1,TRBV6-1,CASSEPGTVNEKLFF,TGTGCCAGCAGTGAACCTGGGACAGTGAATGAAAAACTGTTTTTT
TRBJ1-5,.,TRBD1,TRBV7-9,CSSSLVGTGGNQPQHF,TGTTCCAGCAGCTTAGTAGGGACAGGGGGCAATCAGCCCCAGCATTTT
TRBJ2-1,few,.,TRBV7-9,CASISDGGGEQFF,TGTGCCAGCATCTCGGACGGGGGAGGTGAGCAGTTCTTC
TRBJ2-3,.,.,TRBV6-4,CASRKGLHTDTQYF,TGTGCCAGCAGGAAAGGACTCCACACAGATACGCAGTATTTT
TRBJ2-1,.,TRBD1,TRBV5-1,CASSRAGTGYVDEQFF,TGCGCCAGCAGCCGAGCCGGGACAGGGTATGTGGATGAGCAGTTCTTC
TRBJ2-7,.,.,TRBV19,CASSRQLGPLYEQYF,TGTGCCAGTAGTAGGCAGCTAGGTCCTCTTTACGAGCAGTACTTC
TRBJ2-7,.,TRBD1,TRBV6-6,CASSYKGTGGHVLRYF,TGTGCCAGCAGTTACAAAGGGACAGGGGGCCACGTACTCCGGTACTTC
TRBJ2-1,.,TRBD2,TRBV4-1,CASSQVAAGDYNEQFF,TGCGCCAGCAGCCAAGTCGCAGCGGGGGACTACAATGAGCAGTTCTTC
TRBJ1-1,.,TRBD1,TRBV6-5,CASSGTGEAFF,TGTGCCAGCTCCGGGACAGGTGAAGCTTTCTTT
TRBJ2-3,.,.,TRBV15,CATSREAKTDTQYF,TGTGCCACCAGCAGAGAAGCAAAAACAGATACGCAGTATTTT
TRBJ1-4,few,.,TRBV6-1,CASSEAKRALLNEKLFF,TGTGCCAGCAGTGAAGCGAAGAGGGCATTACTAAATGAAAAACTGTTTTTT